The entry that follows covers one T cell receptor beta chain sequence. What it recognizes is unknown. 60 Vbeta and 13 Jbeta primers were used in PCR. The data were produced by immunoSEQ multiplex PCR, yet TCRdb's version contains in-frame clones alone and is incomplete. The sample yields about 120,000 clones, roughly 80% seen once. This entry belongs to a study of cytomegalovirus exposure and HLA in healthy donors. Background on the study: In terms of ancestry, the Caucasian-associated cluster contained about 80% of the roughly 400 genotyped donors.

General study findings and limits: Most TCR beta V segments were productive about 87% or about 30% of the time in an earlier analysis. HLA-A and HLA-B allele assignments for most subjects were reportedly predicted accurately using TCR beta sequences. TCR beta V- and J-gene trimming, according to a later analysis, was linked to a missense DCLRE1C variant.

The V and J ends lost 2 bases and 6 bases respectively, with 19 bases between them. The CDR3 sequence is 17 residues long. The germline V gene has CDR1 SGHTA and CDR2 FQGTGA. The chain couples TRBV7-3 to TRBJ2-2; possible D gene TRBD2, 6 bases. Input material: PBMCs. This clonotype was sampled from a man in his fifties or sixties in good health and CMV-seropositive. CDR3 region: CASSLGSGRGGAGELFF. The DNA of the CDR3 is TGTGCCAGCAGCTTAGGGTCGGGACGTGGAGGGGCCGGGGAGCTGTTTTTT.